The sequence of this T cell receptor beta chain was determined in a study of T cell responses to AZD1222 COVID-19 vaccine. Study results and limitations: Baseline serology detected seropositivity in only 6 or 7 AZD1222 recipients. An increase in Spike-specific TCR breadth and depth was observed after two AZD1222 doses.

Data came from immunoSEQ multiplex PCR; TCRdb stores just in-frame clones and leaves some out. Here the sample spans approximately 190,000 clones, more than 90% being singletons. Regarding this clone: What it binds is unknown.

In germline, CDR1 is ENHRY, CDR2 SYGVKD. This CDR3 region has 15 residues. With V trimmed by 5 bases and J by 4 bases, 7 bases remained unmatched. The receptor was derived from an adult who received the MenACWY meningococcal vaccine as a control. The starting material was peripheral blood, obtained 28 days after the second dose of the MenACWY control vaccine. The V gene is TRBV10-3, the J gene TRBJ1-5, with 8 bases matching TRBD1. The CDR3 is CAISKDREGNQPQHF. The DNA of the CDR3 is TGTGCCATCAGTAAGGACAGGGAAGGGAATCAGCCCCAGCATTTT.